One and the same sample provided the 32 T cell receptor beta chains below, sequenced in a study of T-cell reconstitution after alpha-beta-depleted transplantation in children. Molecular barcoding with unique molecular identifiers was used for the TCRbeta library. Using its own MiXCR run on the PCR reads, TCRdb lists one record per CDR3 protein. The sample shows a few hundred thousand distinct CDR3 sequences, about 40% of them seen only once. Sequenced material: PBMCs, taken before TCRalphabeta/CD19-depleted stem cell transplant. The receptors stem from a girl aged 2 to 9 with aplastic anemia, due to receive a stem cell transplant.

V usage is TRBV15 and J usage is TRBJ2-7; 9 nucleotides line up with TRBD1. V gave up 3 bases and J gave up 5 bases; unmatched junction bases: 5. The CDR3 loop spans 14 amino acids. The germline gives CDR1 LNHNV, CDR2 YYDKDF (reference sequence). The CDR3 is CATSSRQGGNEQYF. The CDR3 DNA reads as TGTGCCACCAGCAGTAGACAGGGGGGTAACGAGCAGTACTTC.

The V gene is TRBV5-1, the J gene TRBJ2-2; D not certain. Deletions cut 2 bases from V and 6 bases from J, with 17 bases between. CDR3 length: 16 residues. Germline values: CDR1 SGHRS, CDR2 YFSETQ. CDR3 region: CASSFRSVLESGELFF. The CDR3 region has the DNA TGCGCCAGCAGCTTTCGTTCGGTGCTAGAATCCGGGGAGCTGTTTTTT.

This clonotype was observed a few times. V and J are TRBV7-9 and TRBJ2-5, with 10 bases matching TRBD1. Germline V lookup: CDR1 SEHNR, CDR2 FQNEAQ (reference sequence). The J segment lost 2 bases and the V segment lost 1 base, leaving 4 bases of the junction unmatched. The CDR3 covers 16 residues. CDR3 region: CASSLDPDRGQETQYF. DNA for the CDR3: TGTGCCAGCAGCTTAGATCCGGACAGGGGGCAAGAGACCCAGTACTTC.

V usage is TRBV29-1 and J usage is TRBJ1-1; D call uncertain. Germline lookup yields CDR1 SQVTM and CDR2 ANQGSEA. Between the trimmed V and J ends, which lost 4 bases and 8 bases, there was a span of 8 bases. This CDR3 spans 10 amino acids. In DNA, the CDR3 is TGCAGCGTTGCAGGAAACGAAGCTTTCTTT. Translating it yields CSVAGNEAFF.

V gene TRBV28 combines with J gene TRBJ1-5, with 7 bases lining up with TRBD1. CDR1 and CDR2 (germline): MDHEN, SYDVKM. After removal of 5 bases from V and 7 bases from J, the junction contained 11 bases not matched to a gene. The CDR3 contains 15 residues. This CDR3 is CASSRQGPDRQPQHF. CDR3 coding DNA: TGTGCCAGCAGTAGACAGGGTCCAGATAGACAGCCCCAGCATTTT.

This clonotype came up a few times. V gene TRBV6-6 combines with J gene TRBJ1-1, with unresolved D. The germline gives CDR1 MNHNY, CDR2 SVGAGI (reference sequence). Trimming took 7 bases from V and 5 from J, leaving 11 bases between them. The CDR3 consists of 12 residues. The DNA for the CDR3 is TGTGCCAGCAACGATGAAAAGACTGAAGCTTTCTTT. Protein product: CASNDEKTEAFF.

This clonotype has a count of ten or more. This chain joins TRBV9 and TRBJ2-6, with 9 bases lining up with TRBD1. Germline CDR1 reads SGDLS; CDR2 reads YYNGEE. This CDR3 has 15 amino acids. V lost 5 bases and J lost 4; bases outside the gene matches: 4. CDR3 amino acids: CASSHGQGGANVLTF. In nucleotides, the CDR3 is TGTGCCAGCAGTCACGGACAGGGGGGGGCCAACGTCCTGACTTTC.

About this clonotype itself: Germline is not matched at one junction end, which may reflect a read error. The V gene is TRBV6-1, the J gene TRBJ1-1; maybe TRBD1 (6 bases). CDR3 size: 14 residues. Looked up from germline, CDR1 is MNHNS and CDR2 is SASEGT. The CDR3 coding sequence is TGTGCCAGCAGCTGGGACATCGGGAACGCTGAAGCTTTCTTT. Amino acids: CASSWDIGNAEAFF.

The V and J genes are TRBV20-1 and TRBJ2-3, with 7 bases fitting TRBD2. The CDR3 has 12 amino acids. From germline, CDR1 is DFQATT and CDR2 SNEGSKA (reference sequence). Trimming took 1 base from V and 5 from J; bases not matched to a gene: 0. In DNA, the CDR3 is TGCAGTGCTAGAGTAGCGGGAGATACGCAGTATTTT. Its translation: CSARVAGDTQYF.

The chain is built from TRBV27 and TRBJ2-7; TRBD2 is a possible D gene (5 bases). The germline V gene has CDR1 MNHEY and CDR2 SMNVEV (reference sequence). The length of the CDR3 is 13 residues. V was cut by 2 bases and J by 6 bases, with 11 bases left in between. CDR3 in amino acids: CASSLELGSEQYF. The CDR3 DNA sequence: TGTGCCAGCAGTTTAGAACTAGGAAGCGAGCAGTACTTC.

The chain uses TRBV15 and TRBJ1-5; D may be TRBD1 (6 bases). The CDR3 consists of 15 residues. Germline V CDR1 and CDR2: LNHNV, YYDKDF (reference sequence). Trimming took off 5 bases at V and 6 bases at J, with 17 bases between the two ends. The CDR3 sequence is CATSFGWGGPQPQHF. Here the CDR3 DNA reads TGTGCCACCAGCTTCGGCTGGGGGGGCCCTCAGCCCCAGCATTTT.

The rearrangement uses TRBV27 and TRBJ2-3, with 8 positions matching TRBD1. The CDR3 sequence is 15 residues long. The junction had 5 bases not matched to a gene; V was cut back by 5 bases and J by 1 base. Germline loops: CDR1 MNHEY, CDR2 SMNVEV (reference sequence). The CDR3 DNA sequence: TGTGCCAGCAGTACCCGGACAGGGCGCACAGATACGCAGTATTTT. This encodes CASSTRTGRTDTQYF.

This clonotype appeared a single time. It may be a read error: a sequence one base away is much more abundant. V gene TRBV12-3 or TRBV12-4 combines with J gene TRBJ2-7; D is possibly TRBD2 (5 bases). The CDR3 consists of 15 residues. The CDR3 spells CASSFRGTVTYEQCF. CDR3 nucleotide sequence: TGTGCCAGCAGTTTTCGGGGAACAGTTACCTACGAGCAGTGCTTC.

This clonotype came up a few times. The chain carries TRBV4-3 and TRBJ1-4; D uncertain. Trimming shortened V by 1 base and J by 7 bases, and 13 bases separated the two germline ends. This CDR3 comprises 15 residues. Germline V CDR1 and CDR2: LGHNA, YSLEER. The CDR3: CASSQGELVGEKLFF. Written as DNA, the CDR3 is TGCGCCAGCAGCCAAGGGGAATTGGTCGGTGAAAAACTGTTTTTT.

This clonotype was observed a few times. V usage is TRBV6-5 and J usage is TRBJ2-1, with 8 nucleotides matching TRBD2. CDR3 length: 15 amino acids. Trimming removed 2 bases from V and 2 bases from J; junction bases left unmatched: 2. Germline loops: CDR1 MNHEY, CDR2 SVGAGI. The CDR3 DNA follows: TGTGCCAGCAGTTACCCGGGAGGGCCCTACAATGAGCAGTTCTTC. It yields the protein CASSYPGGPYNEQFF.

This chain's CDR3 is CASSPQAPGETQYF. The DNA for the CDR3 is TGTGCCAGCAGTCCCCAGGCCCCGGGGGAGACCCAGTACTTC. This chain joins TRBV2 and TRBJ2-5, with TRBD2 as a possible D gene (5 bases). Trimming took off 5 bases at V and 5 bases at J, with 15 bases between the two ends. The CDR3 is 14 residues long. Germline CDR1 and CDR2: SNHLY and FYNNEI.

V and J are TRBV2 and TRBJ1-5, with unresolved D. Germline-derived CDR1 and CDR2 are SNHLY and FYNNEI. V was cut by 3 bases and J by 7 bases, with 10 bases left in between. The CDR3 sequence is 13 residues long. The CDR3 DNA sequence: TGTGCCAGCAGTGATGGGCGCGACCAGCCCCAGCATTTT. Protein sequence: CASSDGRDQPQHF.

The rearrangement uses TRBV5-1 and TRBJ2-5; D may match TRBD1 or TRBD2 (5 bases each). Germline lookup yields CDR1 SGHRS and CDR2 YFSETQ. The ends were cut back, 4 bases at V and 2 bases at J, with 21 bases in the middle. This CDR3 comprises 17 residues. CDR3 DNA: TGCGCCAGCAGCGCTGGGGGTTTAGTCCTTACACAAGAGACCCAGTACTTC. Protein: CASSAGGLVLTQETQYF.

This chain joins TRBV5-1 and TRBJ2-1; possible D gene TRBD2, 5 bases. Germline lookup yields CDR1 SGHRS and CDR2 YFSETQ. Trimming shortened V by 6 bases and J by 4 bases, and 17 bases separated the two germline ends. The CDR3 spans 15 residues. This CDR3 is CASTPILGSYNEQFF. The CDR3 DNA is TGCGCCAGCACTCCCATATTAGGGAGTTACAATGAGCAGTTCTTC.

This clonotype was seen a handful of times. The chain links TRBV11-2 to TRBJ2-4; the match to TRBD2 covers 9 bases. The CDR3 loop spans 19 amino acids. From germline, CDR1 is SGHAT and CDR2 FQNNGV. V dropped 1 base and J dropped 0; count of bases not matched to a gene: 10. CDR3 in amino acids: CASSLVGGLLAGAKNIQYF. DNA of the CDR3: TGTGCCAGCAGCTTAGTGGGGGGGTTACTAGCGGGAGCCAAAAACATTCAGTACTTC.

In this sample, this clonotype turned up a few times. The chain combines TRBV4-2 with TRBJ2-5, with 7 bases aligning to TRBD2. Germline V gene data show CDR1 as LGHNA and CDR2 as YNFKEQ. The V and J ends lost 4 bases and 5 bases, in that order; junction bases with no gene match: 7. The CDR3 is 14 residues long. The CDR3 loop reads CASSPTRGGETQYF. CDR3 coding DNA: TGTGCCAGCAGCCCTACTAGGGGAGGGGAGACCCAGTACTTC.

The V and J genes are TRBV11-2 and TRBJ2-4; TRBD2 agrees at 8 bases. Looked up from germline, CDR1 is SGHAT and CDR2 is FQNNGV. The CDR3 is made up of 16 amino acids. Trimming cost V 3 bases and J 7 bases; bases outside gene matches: 11. In DNA, the CDR3 is TGTGCCAGCAGCTTGGATGGCGGGGGGCAGTTGAACATTCAGTACTTC. This codes for CASSLDGGGQLNIQYF.

The chain has TRBV19 and TRBJ2-5; 7 bases align to TRBD2. The CDR3 is 15 residues long. Germline V gene lookup returns CDR1 LNHDA and CDR2 SQIVND (reference sequence). J lost 1 base, V lost 5 bases, and 7 bases had no gene match. The CDR3 here is CASSQGGSPQETQYF. CDR3 in DNA: TGTGCCAGTAGTCAGGGCGGGAGCCCCCAAGAGACCCAGTACTTC.

The chain combines TRBV7-6 with TRBJ2-7; tentatively, D is TRBD1 (6 bases). Germline assignment: CDR1 SGHVS and CDR2 FNYEAQ. This CDR3 has 15 residues. V lost 4 bases to trimming and J lost 3 bases, with 16 bases between them. The CDR3 DNA reads as TGTGCCAGCAGCTCAGGGGACGGGGCGGGCTACGAGCAGTACTTC. It codes for CASSSGDGAGYEQYF.

The sample holds many counts of this clonotype. This chain links TRBV5-1 with TRBJ2-1; D remains unclear. The CDR3 runs to 14 residues. Germline assignment: CDR1 SGHRS and CDR2 YFSETQ. V was pared by 0 bases and J by 5 bases, with 9 bases between. The CDR3 region is CASSLVVGNNEQFF. CDR3 DNA: TGCGCCAGCAGCTTGGTGGTAGGGAACAATGAGCAGTTCTTC. Looking up the rest from reference TRBV5-1 and TRBJ2-1 gives the full variable domain: KAGVTQTPRYLIKTRGQQVTLSCSPISGHRSVSWYQQTPGQGLQFLFEYFSETQRNKGNFPGRFSGRQFSNSRSEMNVSTLELGDSALYLCASSLVVGNNEQFFGPGTRLTVL.

This clonotype was seen a few times. DNA for the CDR3: TGCGCCAGCAGCCGTCGGGAAACCACAGATACGCAGTATTTT. Translating gives CASSRRETTDTQYF. This rearrangement joins TRBV5-1 to TRBJ2-3; D might be TRBD2 (5 bases). This CDR3 region has 14 residues. V lost 4 bases to trimming and J lost 2 bases, with 11 bases between them. Germline V gene sequence: CDR1 SGHRS, CDR2 YFSETQ. The complete variable domain, with remaining parts taken from reference TRBV5-1 and TRBJ2-3, reads KAGVTQTPRYLIKTRGQQVTLSCSPISGHRSVSWYQQTPGQGLQFLFEYFSETQRNKGNFPGRFSGRQFSNSRSEMNVSTLELGDSALYLCASSRRETTDTQYFGPGTRLTVL.

This clonotype appeared a few times. The V and J genes are TRBV9 and TRBJ1-1, with no clear D. The CDR3 extends over 13 amino acids. Germline V gene sequence: CDR1 SGDLS, CDR2 YYNGEE. V lost 3 bases and J lost 4, with 10 bases in between. The CDR3 nucleotides are TGTGCCAGCAGCGCATCGTGGATCACTGAAGCTTTCTTT. It translates to CASSASWITEAFF.

Concerning this clonotype: Being one base from a much bigger clone, this may be a read error. The V and J genes are TRBV20-1 and TRBJ2-5; 8 nucleotides line up with TRBD2. The CDR3 spans 18 residues. Germline CDR1 DFQATT, CDR2 SNEGSKA (reference sequence). The V gene end was trimmed by 1 base and the J gene end by 3 bases; junction bases not matched to a gene: 16. This CDR3 reads CSARGELAADNTEETQYF. For the CDR3, the DNA is TGCAGTGCTAGAGGAGAACTAGCGGCAGACAACACGGAAGAGACCCAGTACTTC.

This chain joins TRBV7-2 and TRBJ2-1, with D perhaps matching TRBD1 or TRBD2 (5 bases each). Germline CDR1 and CDR2: SGHTA and FQGNSA. Trimming left V 5 bases short and J 0 bases short, with 17 bases between. The CDR3 extends over 17 amino acids. CDR3 region: CASSPGPGRYSYNEQFF. The CDR3 DNA sequence: TGTGCCAGCAGCCCGGGACCGGGCAGATACTCCTACAATGAGCAGTTCTTC.

This clonotype turned up a few times. This chain uses TRBV21-1 with TRBJ2-3. TRBV21-1 is labeled a pseudogene. The CDR3 loop spans 16 amino acids. The CDR3 region has the DNA TGTGCCAGCAGCAAATACCCGTCATCGGGTTCAGATACGCAGTATTTT. Translated, it gives CASSKYPSSGSDTQYF.

This clonotype was found many times. The chain recombines TRBV29-1 with TRBJ2-3; 12 bases map to TRBD2. Germline V gives CDR1 SQVTM, CDR2 ANQGSEA. The CDR3 runs to 15 residues. Trimming cost V 6 bases and J 2 bases; bases outside gene matches: 6. CDR3 sequence (DNA): TGCAGCGTCCAGAGGACTAGCGGGACCACAGATACGCAGTATTTT. The encoded protein is CSVQRTSGTTDTQYF.

This chain uses TRBV2 with TRBJ2-7; 14 nucleotides align to TRBD2. CDR1 and CDR2 (germline): SNHLY, FYNNEI. This CDR3 is 20 amino acids long. The V and J ends lost 4 bases and 2 bases, in that order; junction bases with no gene match: 16. CDR3 nucleotides: TGTGCCAGCAGTGGACAGCCTGGAGCATCGACTAGCGGGAGGGCCTACGAGCAGTACTTC. Its protein is CASSGQPGASTSGRAYEQYF. The full variable domain, its missing parts supplied by reference TRBV2 and TRBJ2-7, is EPEVTQTPSHQVTQMGQEVILRCVPISNHLYFYWYRQILGQKVEFLVSFYNNEISEKSEIFDDQFSVERPDGSNFTLKIRSTKLEDSAMYFCASSGQPGASTSGRAYEQYFGPGTRLTVT.